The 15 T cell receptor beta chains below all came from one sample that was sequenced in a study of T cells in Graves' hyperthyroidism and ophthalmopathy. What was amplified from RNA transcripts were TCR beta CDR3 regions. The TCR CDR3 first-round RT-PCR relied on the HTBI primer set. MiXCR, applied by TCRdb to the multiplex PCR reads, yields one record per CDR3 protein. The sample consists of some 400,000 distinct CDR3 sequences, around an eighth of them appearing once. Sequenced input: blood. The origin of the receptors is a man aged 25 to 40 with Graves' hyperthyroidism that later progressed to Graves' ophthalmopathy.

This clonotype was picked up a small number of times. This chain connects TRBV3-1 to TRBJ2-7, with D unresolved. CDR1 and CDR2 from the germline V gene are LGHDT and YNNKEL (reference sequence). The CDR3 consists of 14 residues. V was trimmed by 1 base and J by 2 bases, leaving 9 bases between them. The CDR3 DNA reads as TGTGCCAGCAGCCAAGTCCCCCGGGCCTACGAGCAGTACTTC. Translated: CASSQVPRAYEQYF.

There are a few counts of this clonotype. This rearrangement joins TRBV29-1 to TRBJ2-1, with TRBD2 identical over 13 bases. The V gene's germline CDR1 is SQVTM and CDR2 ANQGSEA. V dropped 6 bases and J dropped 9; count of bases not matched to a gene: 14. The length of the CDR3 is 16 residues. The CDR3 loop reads CSVLAAGTSGVGEQFF. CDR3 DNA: TGCAGCGTCCTCGCAGCGGGGACTAGCGGGGTAGGTGAGCAGTTCTTC.

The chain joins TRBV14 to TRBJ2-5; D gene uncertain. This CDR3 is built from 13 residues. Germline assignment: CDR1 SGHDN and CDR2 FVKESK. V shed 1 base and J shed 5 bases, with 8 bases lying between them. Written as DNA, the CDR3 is TGTGCCAGCAGCCAAGTGGCTTGGGAGACCCAGTACTTC. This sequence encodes CASSQVAWETQYF.

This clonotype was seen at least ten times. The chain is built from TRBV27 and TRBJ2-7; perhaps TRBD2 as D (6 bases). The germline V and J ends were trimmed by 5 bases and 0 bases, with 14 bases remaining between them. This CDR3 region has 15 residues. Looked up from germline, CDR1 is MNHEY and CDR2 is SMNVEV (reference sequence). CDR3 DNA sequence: TGTGCCAGCAGTGCCCGGGACTTAAGCTCCTACGAGCAGTACTTC. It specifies CASSARDLSSYEQYF.

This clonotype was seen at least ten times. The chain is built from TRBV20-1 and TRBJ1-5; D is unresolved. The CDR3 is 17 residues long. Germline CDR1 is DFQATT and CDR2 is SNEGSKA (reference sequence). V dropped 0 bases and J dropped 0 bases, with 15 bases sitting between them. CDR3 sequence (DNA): TGCAGTGCTAGAGACAGCCGAGGAAGTTATAGCAATCAGCCCCAGCATTTT. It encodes CSARDSRGSYSNQPQHF.

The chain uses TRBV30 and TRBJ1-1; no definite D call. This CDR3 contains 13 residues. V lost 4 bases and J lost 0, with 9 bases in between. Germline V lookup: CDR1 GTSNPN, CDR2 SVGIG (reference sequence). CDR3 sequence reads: CAWTSSVNTEAFF. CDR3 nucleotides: TGTGCCTGGACCTCGTCGGTGAACACTGAAGCTTTCTTT.

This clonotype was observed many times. CDR3 residues: CASSEGYSNQPQHF. The CDR3 bases are TGTGCCAGCAGTGAGGGGTATAGCAATCAGCCCCAGCATTTT. This rearrangement joins TRBV2 to TRBJ1-5, with D unresolved. The V gene lost 3 bases and the J gene lost 0 bases, with 6 bases spanning the gap. The CDR3 contains 14 residues. CDR1 is SNHLY and CDR2 is FYNNEI in the germline V gene. Full variable domain (outside the CDR3, taken from reference TRBV2 and TRBJ1-5): EPEVTQTPSHQVTQMGQEVILRCVPISNHLYFYWYRQILGQKVEFLVSFYNNEISEKSEIFDDQFSVERPDGSNFTLKIRSTKLEDSAMYFCASSEGYSNQPQHFGDGTRLSIL.

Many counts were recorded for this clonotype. CDR3 in amino acids: CASSPRPGRATEAFF. The CDR3 bases are TGTGCCAGCTCTCCCCGGCCAGGGCGGGCCACTGAAGCTTTCTTT. This sequence joins TRBV18 and TRBJ1-1; TRBD1 might be the D (5 bases). V dropped 6 bases and J dropped 4 bases, with 18 bases sitting between them. Germline V gene sequence: CDR1 KGHSH, CDR2 LQKENI. This CDR3 comprises 15 residues. Full variable domain (outside the CDR3, taken from reference TRBV18 and TRBJ1-1): NAGVMQNPRHLVRRRGQEARLRCSPMKGHSHVYWYRQLPEEGLKFMVYLQKENIIDESGMPKERFSAEFPKEGPSILRIQQVVRGDSAAYFCASSPRPGRATEAFFGQGTRLTVV.

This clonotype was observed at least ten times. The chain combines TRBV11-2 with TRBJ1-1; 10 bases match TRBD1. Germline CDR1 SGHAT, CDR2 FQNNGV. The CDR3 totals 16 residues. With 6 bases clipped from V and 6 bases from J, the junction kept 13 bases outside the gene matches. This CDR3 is CASRPGTGDGGAEAFF. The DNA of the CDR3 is TGTGCCAGCAGACCTGGGACAGGGGATGGAGGGGCTGAAGCTTTCTTT. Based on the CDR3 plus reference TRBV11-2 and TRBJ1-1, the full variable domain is EAGVAQSPRYKIIEKRQSVAFWCNPISGHATLYWYQQILGQGPKLLIQFQNNGVVDDSQLPKDRFSAERLKGVDSTLKIQPAKLEDSAVYLCASRPGTGDGGAEAFFGQGTRLTVV.

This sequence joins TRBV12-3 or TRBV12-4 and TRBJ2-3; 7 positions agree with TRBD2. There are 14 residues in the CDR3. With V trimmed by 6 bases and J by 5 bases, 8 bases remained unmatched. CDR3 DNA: TGTGCCAGCAGCCCCGGGGGGAGTATAGATACGCAGTATTTT. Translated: CASSPGGSIDTQYF.

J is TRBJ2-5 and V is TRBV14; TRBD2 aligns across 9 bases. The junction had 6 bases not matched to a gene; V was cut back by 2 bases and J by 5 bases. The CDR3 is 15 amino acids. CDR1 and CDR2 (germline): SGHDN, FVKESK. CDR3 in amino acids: CASSQRRLAGETQYF. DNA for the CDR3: TGTGCCAGCAGCCAACGCCGGCTAGCGGGGGAGACCCAGTACTTC.

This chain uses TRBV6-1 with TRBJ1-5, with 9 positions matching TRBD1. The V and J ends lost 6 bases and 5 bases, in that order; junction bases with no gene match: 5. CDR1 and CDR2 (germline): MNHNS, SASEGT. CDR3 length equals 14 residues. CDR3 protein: CASSKGQGYQPQHF. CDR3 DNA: TGTGCCAGCAGCAAGGGACAGGGATATCAGCCCCAGCATTTT.

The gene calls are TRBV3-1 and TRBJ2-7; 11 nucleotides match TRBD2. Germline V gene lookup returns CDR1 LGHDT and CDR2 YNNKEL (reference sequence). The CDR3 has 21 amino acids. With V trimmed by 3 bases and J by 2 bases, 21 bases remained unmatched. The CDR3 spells CASSHRYPGTSGGAGTYEQYF. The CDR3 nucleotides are TGTGCCAGCAGCCATCGATACCCCGGGACTAGCGGAGGTGCCGGAACCTACGAGCAGTACTTC.

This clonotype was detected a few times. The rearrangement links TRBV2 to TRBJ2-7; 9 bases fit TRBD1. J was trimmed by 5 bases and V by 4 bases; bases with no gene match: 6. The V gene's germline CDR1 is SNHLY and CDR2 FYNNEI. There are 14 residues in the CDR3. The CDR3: CASSAQGAFDEQYF. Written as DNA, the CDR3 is TGTGCCAGCAGTGCACAGGGGGCTTTCGACGAGCAGTACTTC.

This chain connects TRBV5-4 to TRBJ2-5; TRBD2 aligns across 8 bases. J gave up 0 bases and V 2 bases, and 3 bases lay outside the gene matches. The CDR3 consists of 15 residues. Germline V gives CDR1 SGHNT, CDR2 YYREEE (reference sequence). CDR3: CASSLRGGHQETQYF. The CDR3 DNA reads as TGTGCCAGCAGCTTACGGGGGGGCCACCAAGAGACCCAGTACTTC.